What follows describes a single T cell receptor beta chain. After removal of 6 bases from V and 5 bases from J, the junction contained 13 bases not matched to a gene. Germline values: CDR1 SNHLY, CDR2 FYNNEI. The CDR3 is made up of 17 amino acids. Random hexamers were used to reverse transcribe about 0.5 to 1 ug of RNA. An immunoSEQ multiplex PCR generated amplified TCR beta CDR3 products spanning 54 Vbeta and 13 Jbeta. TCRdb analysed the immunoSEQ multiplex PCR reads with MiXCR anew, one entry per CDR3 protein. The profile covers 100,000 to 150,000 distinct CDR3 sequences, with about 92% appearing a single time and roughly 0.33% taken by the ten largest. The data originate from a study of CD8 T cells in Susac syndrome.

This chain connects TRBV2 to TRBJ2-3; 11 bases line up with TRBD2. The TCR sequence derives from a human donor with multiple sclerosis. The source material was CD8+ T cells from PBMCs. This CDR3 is CASSRSGTSGKIDTQYF. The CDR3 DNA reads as TGTGCCAGCAGCAGGTCCGGGACTAGCGGAAAGATAGATACGCAGTATTTT. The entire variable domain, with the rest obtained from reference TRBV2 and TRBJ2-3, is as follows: EPEVTQTPSHQVTQMGQEVILRCVPISNHLYFYWYRQILGQKVEFLVSFYNNEISEKSEIFDDQFSVERPDGSNFTLKIRSTKLEDSAMYFCASSRSGTSGKIDTQYFGPGTRLTVL.